The clone carrying this T cell receptor beta chain was detected a few times. Its antigen remains unidentified. The data belong to a study of CD8+ T cells in alopecia areata. Trimming cost V 5 bases and J 4 bases; bases outside gene matches: 4. The CDR3 spans 13 residues. Germline V gene data show CDR1 as SGHAT and CDR2 as FQNNGV. Treatment: oral pan-JAK inhibitor, 5-10 mg twice daily. Sorted populations comprised CD4+ and CD8+ T cells obtained from PBMCs. Sequencing relied on a cDNA template that was reverse transcribed from extracted RNA. TCRdb keeps only in-frame clones here, not all; method: immunoSEQ multiplex PCR. Of a few hundred thousand clones listed, 30% to 40% are singletons. The study's findings and limits: Persistence of many expanded lesional clones was seen in scalp and blood during tofacitinib. Relative to mice, TCR sharing across patients was less clear, a difference possibly HLA-related.

The rearrangement joins TRBV11-2 to TRBJ1-1; TRBD1 agrees at 7 bases. This TCR came from a human donor with alopecia areata. Here the sequenced sample was CD4+ T cells sorted from blood, taken between weeks 30 and 35, from a patient treated with tofacitinib. The CDR3 is CASSLQGFTEAFF. Written as DNA, the CDR3 is TGTGCCAGCAGCCTACAGGGGTTCACTGAAGCTTTCTTT.